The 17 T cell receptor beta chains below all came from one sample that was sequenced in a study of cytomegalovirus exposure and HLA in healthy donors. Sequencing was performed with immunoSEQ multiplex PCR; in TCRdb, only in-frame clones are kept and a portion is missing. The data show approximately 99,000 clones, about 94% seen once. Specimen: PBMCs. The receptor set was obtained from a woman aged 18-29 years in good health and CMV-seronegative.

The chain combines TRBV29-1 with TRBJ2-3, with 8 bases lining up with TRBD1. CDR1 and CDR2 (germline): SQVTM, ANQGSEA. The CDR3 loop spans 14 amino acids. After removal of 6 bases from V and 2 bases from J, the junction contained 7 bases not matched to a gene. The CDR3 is CSVPDRVNTDTQYF. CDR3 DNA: TGCAGCGTGCCGGACAGGGTGAACACAGATACGCAGTATTTT.

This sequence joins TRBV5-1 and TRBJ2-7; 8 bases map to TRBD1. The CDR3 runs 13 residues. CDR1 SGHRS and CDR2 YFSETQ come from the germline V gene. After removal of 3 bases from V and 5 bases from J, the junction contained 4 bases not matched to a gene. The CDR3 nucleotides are TGCGCCAGCAGCTGGGAGACAGGGGACGAGCAGTACTTC. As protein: CASSWETGDEQYF.

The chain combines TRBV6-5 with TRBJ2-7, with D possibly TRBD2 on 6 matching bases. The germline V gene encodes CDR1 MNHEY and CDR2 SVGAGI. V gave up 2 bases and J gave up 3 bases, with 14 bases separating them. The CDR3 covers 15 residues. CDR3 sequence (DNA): TGTGCCAGCAGTTACGACCGCGGGGAACTCTACGAGCAGTACTTC. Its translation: CASSYDRGELYEQYF.

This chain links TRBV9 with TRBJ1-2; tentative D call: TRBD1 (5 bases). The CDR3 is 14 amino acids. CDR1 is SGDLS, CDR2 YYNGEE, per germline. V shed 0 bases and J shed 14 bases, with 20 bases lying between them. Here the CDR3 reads CASSVDRLIHVLTF. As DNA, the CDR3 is TGTGCCAGCAGCGTAGACAGGCTGATTCATGTGTTAACCTTC. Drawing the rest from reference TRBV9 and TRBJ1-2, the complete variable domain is DSGVTQTPKHLITATGQRVTLRCSPRSGDLSVYWYQQSLDQGLQFLIQYYNGEERAKGNILERFSAQQFPDLHSELNLSSLELGDSALYFCASSVDRLIHVLTFGSGTRLTVV.

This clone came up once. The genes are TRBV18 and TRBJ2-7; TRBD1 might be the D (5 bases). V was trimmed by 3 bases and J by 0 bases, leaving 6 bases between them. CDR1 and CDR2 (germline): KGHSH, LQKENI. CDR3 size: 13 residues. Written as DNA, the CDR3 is TGTGCCAGCTCACCGGACACCTCCTACGAGCAGTACTTC. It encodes CASSPDTSYEQYF.

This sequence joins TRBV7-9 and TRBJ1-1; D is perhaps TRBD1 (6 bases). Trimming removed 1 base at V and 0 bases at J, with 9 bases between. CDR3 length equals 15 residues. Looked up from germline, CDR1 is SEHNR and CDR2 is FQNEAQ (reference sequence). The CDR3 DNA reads TGTGCCAGCAGCTTAGATCAGGGGTTGAACACTGAAGCTTTCTTT. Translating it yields CASSLDQGLNTEAFF.

CDR3 protein: CASSFGETTKDTQYF. CDR3 DNA sequence: TGTGCCAGCAGCTTCGGGGAAACAACCAAAGATACGCAGTATTTT. The chain links TRBV6-1 to TRBJ2-3; TRBD2 might be the D (5 bases). Germline V gives CDR1 MNHNS, CDR2 SASEGT. V was trimmed by 6 bases and J by 5 bases, leaving 18 bases between them. The CDR3 has 15 residues.

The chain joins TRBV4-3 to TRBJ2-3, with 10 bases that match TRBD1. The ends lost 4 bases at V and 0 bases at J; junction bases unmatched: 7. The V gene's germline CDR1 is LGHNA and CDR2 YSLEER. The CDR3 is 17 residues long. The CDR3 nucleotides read TGCGCCAGCAGCCCATCGGGGACAGGGGAGAGCACAGATACGCAGTATTTT. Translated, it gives CASSPSGTGESTDTQYF.

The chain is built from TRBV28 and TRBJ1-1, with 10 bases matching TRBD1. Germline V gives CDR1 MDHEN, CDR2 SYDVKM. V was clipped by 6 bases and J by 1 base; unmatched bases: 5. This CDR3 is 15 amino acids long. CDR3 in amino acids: CASRRWTGGNTEAFF. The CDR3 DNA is TGTGCCAGCAGGCGATGGACAGGGGGGAACACTGAAGCTTTCTTT.

The CDR3 DNA reads TGTGCCAGCTCGGCGACAGGTAATATTGAAGCTTTCTTT. Its protein product is CASSATGNIEAFF. The chain recombines TRBV18 with TRBJ1-1; maybe TRBD1 (6 bases). This CDR3 spans 13 amino acids. Trimming removed 6 bases at V and 7 bases at J, with 15 bases between. Per the germline V gene, CDR1 is KGHSH and CDR2 is LQKENI.

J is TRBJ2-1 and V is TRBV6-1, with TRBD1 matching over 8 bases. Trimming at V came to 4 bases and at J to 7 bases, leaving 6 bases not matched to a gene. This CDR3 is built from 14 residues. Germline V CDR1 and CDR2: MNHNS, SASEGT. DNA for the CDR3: TGTGCCAGCAGTGGTTTGACAGGGGCAAATGAGCAGTTCTTC. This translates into CASSGLTGANEQFF.

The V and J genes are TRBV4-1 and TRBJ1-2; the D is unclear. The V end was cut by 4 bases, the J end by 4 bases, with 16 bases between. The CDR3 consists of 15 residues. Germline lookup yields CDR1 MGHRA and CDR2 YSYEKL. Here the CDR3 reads CASSLPPDGSYGYTF. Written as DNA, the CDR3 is TGCGCCAGCAGCCTCCCGCCGGACGGGAGCTATGGCTACACCTTC.

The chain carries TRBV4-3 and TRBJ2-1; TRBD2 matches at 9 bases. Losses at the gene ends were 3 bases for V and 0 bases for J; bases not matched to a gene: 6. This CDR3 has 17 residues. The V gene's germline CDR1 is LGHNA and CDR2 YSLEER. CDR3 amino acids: CASSHPSGATSYNEQFF. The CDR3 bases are TGCGCCAGCAGCCACCCTAGCGGGGCCACCTCCTACAATGAGCAGTTCTTC.

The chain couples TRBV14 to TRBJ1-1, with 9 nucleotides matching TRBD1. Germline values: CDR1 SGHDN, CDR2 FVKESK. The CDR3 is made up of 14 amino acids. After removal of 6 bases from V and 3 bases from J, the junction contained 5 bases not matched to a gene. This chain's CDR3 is CASSYWDRDTEAFF. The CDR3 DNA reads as TGTGCCAGCAGTTACTGGGACAGGGACACTGAAGCTTTCTTT. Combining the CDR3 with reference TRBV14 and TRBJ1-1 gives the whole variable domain EAGVTQFPSHSVIEKGQTVTLRCDPISGHDNLYWYRRVMGKEIKFLLHFVKESKQDESGMPNNRFLAERTGGTYSTLKVQPAELEDSGVYFCASSYWDRDTEAFFGQGTRLTVV.

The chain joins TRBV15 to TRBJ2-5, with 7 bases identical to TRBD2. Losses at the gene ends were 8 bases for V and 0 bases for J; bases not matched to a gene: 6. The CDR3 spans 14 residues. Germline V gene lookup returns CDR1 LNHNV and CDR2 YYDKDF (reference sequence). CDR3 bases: TGTGCCACCCGCCGGGGGGACTACCAAGAGACCCAGTACTTC. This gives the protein CATRRGDYQETQYF.

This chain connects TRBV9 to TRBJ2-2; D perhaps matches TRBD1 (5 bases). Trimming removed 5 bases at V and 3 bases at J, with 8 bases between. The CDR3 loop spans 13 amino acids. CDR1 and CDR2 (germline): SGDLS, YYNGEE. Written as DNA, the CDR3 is TGTGCCAGCAGGTTACAGGACACCGGGGAGCTGTTTTTT. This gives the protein CASRLQDTGELFF.

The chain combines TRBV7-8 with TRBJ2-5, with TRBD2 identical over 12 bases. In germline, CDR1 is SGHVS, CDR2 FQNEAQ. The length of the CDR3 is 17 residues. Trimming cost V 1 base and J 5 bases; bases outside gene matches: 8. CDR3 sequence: CASSLGASGGAGETQYF. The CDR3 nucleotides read TGTGCCAGCAGCTTAGGTGCTAGCGGGGGGGCCGGGGAGACCCAGTACTTC.